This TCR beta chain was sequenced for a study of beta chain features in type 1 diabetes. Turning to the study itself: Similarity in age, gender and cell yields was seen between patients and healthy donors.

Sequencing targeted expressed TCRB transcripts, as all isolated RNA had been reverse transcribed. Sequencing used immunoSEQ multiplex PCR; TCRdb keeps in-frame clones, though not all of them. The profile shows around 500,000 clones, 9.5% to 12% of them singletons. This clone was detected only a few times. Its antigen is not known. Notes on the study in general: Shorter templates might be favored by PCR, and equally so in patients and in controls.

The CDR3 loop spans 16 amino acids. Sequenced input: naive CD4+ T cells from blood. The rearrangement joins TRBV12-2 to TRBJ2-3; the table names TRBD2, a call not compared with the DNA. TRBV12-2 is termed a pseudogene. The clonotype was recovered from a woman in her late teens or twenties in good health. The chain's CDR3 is CASRLERENSTDTQYF. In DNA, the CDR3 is TGTGCAAGTCGCTTAGAACGGGAGAATAGCACAGATACGCAGTATTTT.